This T cell receptor (beta chain) came from a study of blood T cell repertoires in COVID-19. The germline gives CDR1 MGHRA, CDR2 YSYEKL. This CDR3 comprises 11 residues. V lost 8 bases to trimming and J lost 6 bases, with 10 bases between them. In the original processing: Scientists estimated how many nucleated cells there were by amplifying reference gene primers. Here immunoSEQ multiplex PCR was the method, and the copy in TCRdb shows in-frame clones only, minus some. V, J and clone size are those of that table, while D and trimming were read from the DNA. The table includes about 100,000 clones, about 89% detected once.

The specimen was peripheral blood. The receptor comes from a woman in her thirties with acute or convalescent COVID-19. The rearrangement joins TRBV4-1 to TRBJ1-1, with D possibly being TRBD1 (6 bases). CDR3 DNA: TGCGCCAGCGGATACAGGGCTGAAGCTTTCTTT. Protein sequence: CASGYRAEAFF.